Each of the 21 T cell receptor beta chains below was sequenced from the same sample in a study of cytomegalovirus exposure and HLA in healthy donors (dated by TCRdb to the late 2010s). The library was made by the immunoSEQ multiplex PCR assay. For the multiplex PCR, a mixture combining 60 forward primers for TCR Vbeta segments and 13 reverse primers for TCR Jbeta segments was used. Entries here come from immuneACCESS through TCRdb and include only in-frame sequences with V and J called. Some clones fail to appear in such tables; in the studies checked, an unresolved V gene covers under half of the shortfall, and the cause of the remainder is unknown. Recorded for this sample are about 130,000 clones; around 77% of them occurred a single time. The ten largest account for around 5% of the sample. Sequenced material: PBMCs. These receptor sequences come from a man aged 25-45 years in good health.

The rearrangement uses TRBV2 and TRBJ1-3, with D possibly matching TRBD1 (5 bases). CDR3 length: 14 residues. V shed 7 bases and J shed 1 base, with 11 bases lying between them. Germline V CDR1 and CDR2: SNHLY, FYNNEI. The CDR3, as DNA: TGTGCCAGCACCAAGGACAAGTCTGGAAACACCATATATTTT. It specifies CASTKDKSGNTIYF.

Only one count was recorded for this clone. The CDR3 DNA reads TGTGCCAGCAGCCCCCGGACAGATTACGAGCAGTACTTC. Residues: CASSPRTDYEQYF. The chain links TRBV7-9 to TRBJ2-7; perhaps TRBD1 as D (6 bases). Trimming removed 5 bases from V and 4 bases from J, with 12 bases in between. Looked up from germline, CDR1 is SEHNR and CDR2 is FQNEAQ (reference sequence). This CDR3 region has 13 residues. Full variable domain (remainder filled in from reference TRBV7-9 and TRBJ2-7): DTGVSQNPRHKITKRGQNVTFRCDPISEHNRLYWYRQTLGQGPEFLTYFQNEAQLEKSRLLSDRFSAERPKGSFSTLEIQRTEQGDSAMYLCASSPRTDYEQYFGPGTRLTVT.

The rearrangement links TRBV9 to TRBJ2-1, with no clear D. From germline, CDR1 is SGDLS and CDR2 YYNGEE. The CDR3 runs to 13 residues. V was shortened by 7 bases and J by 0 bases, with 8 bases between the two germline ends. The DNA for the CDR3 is TGTGCCAGCTCAGGAAGCTCCTACAATGAGCAGTTCTTC. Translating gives CASSGSSYNEQFF.

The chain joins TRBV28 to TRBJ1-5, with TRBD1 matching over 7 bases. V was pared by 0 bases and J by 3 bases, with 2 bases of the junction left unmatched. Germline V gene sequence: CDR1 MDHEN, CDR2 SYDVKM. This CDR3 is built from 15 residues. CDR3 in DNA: TGTGCCAGCAGTTTATGGACAGGGACCAATCAGCCCCAGCATTTT. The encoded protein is CASSLWTGTNQPQHF.

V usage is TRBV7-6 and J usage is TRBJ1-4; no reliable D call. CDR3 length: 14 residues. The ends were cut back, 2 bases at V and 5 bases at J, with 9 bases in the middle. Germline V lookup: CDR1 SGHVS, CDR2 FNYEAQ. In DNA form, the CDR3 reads TGTGCCAGCAGCTTAAGAGCCCAAAATGAAAAACTGTTTTTT. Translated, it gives CASSLRAQNEKLFF.

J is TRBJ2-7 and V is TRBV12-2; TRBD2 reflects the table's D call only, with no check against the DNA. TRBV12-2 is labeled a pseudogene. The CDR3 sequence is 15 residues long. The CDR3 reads CASRLAGEVSGSPGF. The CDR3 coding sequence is TGTGCAAGTCGCTTAGCGGGGGAGGTTAGCGGGAGCCCCGGGTTC.

CDR3 nucleotides: TGCGCCAGCAGTGAGTTAGCGGGAGTTGAGCAGTACTTC. Encoded protein: CASSELAGVEQYF. This chain links TRBV10-2 with TRBJ2-7; TRBD2 matches 9 bases. This CDR3 is 13 amino acids long. V shed 1 base, J shed 7 bases, and the junction held 2 bases outside the gene matches. Germline CDR1 is WSHSY and CDR2 is SAAADI.

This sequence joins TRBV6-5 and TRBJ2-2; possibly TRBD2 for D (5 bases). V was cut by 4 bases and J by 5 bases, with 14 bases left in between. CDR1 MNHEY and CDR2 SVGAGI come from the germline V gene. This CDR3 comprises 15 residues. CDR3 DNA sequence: TGTGCCAGCAGTTTTGGGAGCCCAGGAACCGGGGAGCTGTTTTTT. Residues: CASSFGSPGTGELFF.

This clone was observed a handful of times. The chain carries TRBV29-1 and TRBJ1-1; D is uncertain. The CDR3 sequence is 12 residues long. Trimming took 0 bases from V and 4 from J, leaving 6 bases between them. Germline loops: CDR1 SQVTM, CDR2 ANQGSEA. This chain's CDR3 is CSVEEGGTEAFF. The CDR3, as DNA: TGCAGCGTTGAAGAGGGAGGCACTGAAGCTTTCTTT.

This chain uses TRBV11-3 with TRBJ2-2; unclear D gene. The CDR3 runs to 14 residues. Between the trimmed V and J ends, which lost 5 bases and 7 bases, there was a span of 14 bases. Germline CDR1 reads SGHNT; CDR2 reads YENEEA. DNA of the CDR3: TGTGCCAGCAGCCGCCGGGTCTACGACGGGGAGCTGTTTTTT. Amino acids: CASSRRVYDGELFF.

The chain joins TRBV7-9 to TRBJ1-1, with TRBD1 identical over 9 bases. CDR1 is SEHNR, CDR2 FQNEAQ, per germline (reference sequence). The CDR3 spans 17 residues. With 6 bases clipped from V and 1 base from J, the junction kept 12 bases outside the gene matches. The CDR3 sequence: CASRNTGGFGSNTEAFF. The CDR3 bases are TGTGCCAGCAGGAATACAGGGGGCTTTGGGTCGAACACTGAAGCTTTCTTT. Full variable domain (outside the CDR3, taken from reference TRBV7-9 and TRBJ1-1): DTGVSQNPRHKITKRGQNVTFRCDPISEHNRLYWYRQTLGQGPEFLTYFQNEAQLEKSRLLSDRFSAERPKGSFSTLEIQRTEQGDSAMYLCASRNTGGFGSNTEAFFGQGTRLTVV.

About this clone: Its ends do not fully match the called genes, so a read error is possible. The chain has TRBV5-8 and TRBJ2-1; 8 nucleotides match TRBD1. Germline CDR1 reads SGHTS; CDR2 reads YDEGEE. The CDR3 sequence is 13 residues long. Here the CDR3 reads CASSGTGTGSAVF. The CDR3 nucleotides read TGTGCCAGCAGCGGTACCGGGACAGGATCCGCGGTCTTC.

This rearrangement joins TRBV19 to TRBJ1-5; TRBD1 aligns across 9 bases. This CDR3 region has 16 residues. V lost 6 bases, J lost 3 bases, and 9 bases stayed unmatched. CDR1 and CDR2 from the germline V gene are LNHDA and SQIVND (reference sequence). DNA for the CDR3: TGTGCCAGTAGCGTTACAGGGGGCGCCTTCAATCAGCCCCAGCATTTT. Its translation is CASSVTGGAFNQPQHF.

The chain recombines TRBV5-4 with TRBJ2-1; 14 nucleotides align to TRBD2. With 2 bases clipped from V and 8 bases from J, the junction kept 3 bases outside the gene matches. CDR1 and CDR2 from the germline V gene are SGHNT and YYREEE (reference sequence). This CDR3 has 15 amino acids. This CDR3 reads CASSLGLAGGYEQFF. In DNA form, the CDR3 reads TGTGCCAGCAGCTTAGGACTAGCGGGAGGTTATGAGCAGTTCTTC.

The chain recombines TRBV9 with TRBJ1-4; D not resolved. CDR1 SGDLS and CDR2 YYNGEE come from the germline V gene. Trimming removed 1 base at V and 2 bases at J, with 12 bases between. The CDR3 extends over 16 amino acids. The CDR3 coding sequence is TGTGCCAGCAGCGTAAGTTGGGGAGGGACTAATGAAAAACTGTTTTTT. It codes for CASSVSWGGTNEKLFF.

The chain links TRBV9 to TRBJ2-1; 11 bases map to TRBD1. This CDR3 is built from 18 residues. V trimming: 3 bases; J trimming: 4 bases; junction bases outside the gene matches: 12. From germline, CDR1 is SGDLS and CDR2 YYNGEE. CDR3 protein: CASSGGQGADNFYNEQFF. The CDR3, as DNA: TGTGCCAGCAGCGGTGGACAGGGGGCCGACAATTTTTACAATGAGCAGTTCTTC.

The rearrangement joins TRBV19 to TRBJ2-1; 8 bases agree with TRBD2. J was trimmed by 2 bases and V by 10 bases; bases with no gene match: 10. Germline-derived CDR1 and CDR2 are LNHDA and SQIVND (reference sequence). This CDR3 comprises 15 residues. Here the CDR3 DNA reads TGTGCCACCCTAGGGCTAGCGGGTACCTACAATGAGCAGTTCTTC. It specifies CATLGLAGTYNEQFF.

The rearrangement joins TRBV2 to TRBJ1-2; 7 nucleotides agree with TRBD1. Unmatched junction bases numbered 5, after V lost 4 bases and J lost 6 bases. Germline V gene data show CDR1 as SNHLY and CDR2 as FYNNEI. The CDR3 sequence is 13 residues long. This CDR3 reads CASSASGTDGYTF. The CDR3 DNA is TGTGCCAGCAGTGCTAGCGGGACAGATGGCTACACCTTC. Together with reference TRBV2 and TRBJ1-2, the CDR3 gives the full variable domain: EPEVTQTPSHQVTQMGQEVILRCVPISNHLYFYWYRQILGQKVEFLVSFYNNEISEKSEIFDDQFSVERPDGSNFTLKIRSTKLEDSAMYFCASSASGTDGYTFGSGTRLTVV.

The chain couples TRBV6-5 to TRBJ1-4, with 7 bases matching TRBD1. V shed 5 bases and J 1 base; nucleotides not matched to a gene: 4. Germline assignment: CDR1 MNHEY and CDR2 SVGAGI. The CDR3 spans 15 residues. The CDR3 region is CASSVQGRTNEKLFF. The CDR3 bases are TGTGCCAGCAGTGTACAGGGGCGAACTAATGAAAAACTGTTTTTT.

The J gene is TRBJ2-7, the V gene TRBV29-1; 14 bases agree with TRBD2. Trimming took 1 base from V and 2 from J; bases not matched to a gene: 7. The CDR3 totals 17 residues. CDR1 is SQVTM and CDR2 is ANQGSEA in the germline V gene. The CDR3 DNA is TGCAGCGTTGAAGTCGTCGGGACTAGCGGGAGCACCTACGAGCAGTACTTC. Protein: CSVEVVGTSGSTYEQYF.

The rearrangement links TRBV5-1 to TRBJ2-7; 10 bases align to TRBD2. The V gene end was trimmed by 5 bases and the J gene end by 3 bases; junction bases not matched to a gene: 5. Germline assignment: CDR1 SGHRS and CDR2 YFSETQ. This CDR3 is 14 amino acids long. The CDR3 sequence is CASRSGTSVYEQYF. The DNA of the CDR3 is TGCGCCAGCAGGAGCGGGACTAGCGTCTACGAGCAGTACTTC.